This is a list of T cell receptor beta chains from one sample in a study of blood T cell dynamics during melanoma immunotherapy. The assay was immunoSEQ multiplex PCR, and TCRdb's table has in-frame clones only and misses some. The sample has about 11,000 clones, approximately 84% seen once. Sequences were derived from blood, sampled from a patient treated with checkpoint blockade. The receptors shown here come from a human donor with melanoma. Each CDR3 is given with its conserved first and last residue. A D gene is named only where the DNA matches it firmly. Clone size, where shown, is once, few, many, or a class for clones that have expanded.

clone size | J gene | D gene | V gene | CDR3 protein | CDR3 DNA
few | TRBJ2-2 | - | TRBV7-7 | CASSSSGGKDGELFF | TGTGCCAGCAGCTCCTCGGGTGGAAAAGACGGGGAGCTGTTTTTT
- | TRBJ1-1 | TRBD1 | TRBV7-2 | CASSPGGYLNTEAFF | TGTGCCAGCAGCCCAGGGGGGTACTTGAACACTGAAGCTTTCTTT
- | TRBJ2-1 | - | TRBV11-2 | CASSLSKRTYNEQFF | TGTGCCAGCAGCTTAAGTAAGCGCACCTACAATGAGCAGTTCTTC
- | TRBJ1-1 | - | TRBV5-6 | CASSFPAGATEAFF | TGTGCCAGCAGCTTCCCCGCCGGGGCCACTGAAGCTTTCTTT
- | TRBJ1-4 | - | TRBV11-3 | CASRPGESTNEKLFF | TGTGCCAGCAGACCAGGGGAATCAACTAATGAAAAACTGTTTTTT
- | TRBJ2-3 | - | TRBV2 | CASSEPPGLTDTQYF | TGTGCCAGCAGTGAGCCCCCCGGACTCACAGATACGCAGTATTTT
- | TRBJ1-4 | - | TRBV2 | CASTQRGRIRNEKLFF | TGTGCCAGCACCCAAAGGGGACGGATCCGTAATGAAAAACTGTTTTTT
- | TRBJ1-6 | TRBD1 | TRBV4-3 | CASSSRTGDSPLHF | TGCGCCAGCAGCTCTCGGACAGGGGACTCACCCCTCCACTTT
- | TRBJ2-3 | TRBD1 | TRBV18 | CASSQTGGTDTQYF | TGTGCCAGCTCACAAACAGGGGGCACAGATACGCAGTATTTT
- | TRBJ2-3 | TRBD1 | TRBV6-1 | CASSANRITGGRTDTQYF | TGTGCCAGCAGTGCCAACCGCATAACAGGGGGACGCACAGATACGCAGTATTTT
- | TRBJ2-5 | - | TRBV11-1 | CASSSGRILSEEQYF | TGTGCCAGCAGCTCAGGGAGGATCCTATCGGAAGAGCAGTACTTC
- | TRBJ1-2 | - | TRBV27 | CASIPTRNYGYTF | TGTGCCAGCATCCCGACACGGAACTATGGCTACACCTTC
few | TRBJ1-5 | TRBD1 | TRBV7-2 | CASSTQGSNQPQHF | TGTGCCAGCAGCACACAGGGGAGCAATCAGCCCCAGCATTTT
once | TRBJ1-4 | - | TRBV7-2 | CASSPTGYRVRNEKLFF | TGTGCCAGCAGCCCAACGGGATACAGGGTGCGGAATGAAAAACTGTTTTTT
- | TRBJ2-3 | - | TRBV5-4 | CASSLSTDTQYF | TGTGCCAGCAGCTTGTCAACAGATACGCAGTATTTT
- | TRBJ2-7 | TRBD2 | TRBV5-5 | CASSFTSGAYEQYF | TGTGCCAGCAGCTTTACTAGCGGGGCCTACGAGCAGTACTTC
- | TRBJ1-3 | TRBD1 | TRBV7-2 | CASSFLGQALDTIYF | TGTGCCAGCAGCTTTCTCGGACAGGCCTTGGACACCATATATTTT
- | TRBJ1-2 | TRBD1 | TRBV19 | CASTETTGSGGGYTF | TGTGCCAGTACAGAGACGACAGGGTCGGGCGGAGGCTACACCTTC
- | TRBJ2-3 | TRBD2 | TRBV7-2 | CASSRTSGVAADTQYF | TGTGCCAGCAGTCGCACTAGCGGGGTGGCCGCAGATACGCAGTATTTT
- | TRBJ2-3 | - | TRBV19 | CASSPRDSTDTQYF | TGTGCCAGTAGTCCCCGAGACAGCACAGATACGCAGTATTTT
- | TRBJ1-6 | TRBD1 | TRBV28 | CASRAGTGVNSPLHF | TGTGCCAGCAGGGCCGGGACAGGGGTTAATTCACCCCTCCACTTT
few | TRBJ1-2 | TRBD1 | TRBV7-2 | CASSFTGGTNYGYTF | TGTGCCAGCAGCTTCACAGGGGGCACAAACTATGGCTACACCTTC
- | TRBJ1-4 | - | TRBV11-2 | CASSSGFGEKLFF | TGTGCCAGCAGCTCAGGGTTTGGTGAAAAACTGTTTTTT
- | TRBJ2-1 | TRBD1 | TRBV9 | CASSGQGQSYNEQFF | TGTGCCAGCAGCGGCCAGGGACAGAGTTACAATGAGCAGTTCTTC
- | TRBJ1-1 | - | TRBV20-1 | CSALGAMAFF | TGCAGTGCTTTGGGGGCGATGGCTTTCTTT
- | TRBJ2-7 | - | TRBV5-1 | CASSLTGMHEQYF | TGCGCCAGCAGCTTGACAGGGATGCACGAGCAGTACTTC
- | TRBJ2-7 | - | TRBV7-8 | CASSPRRRGLSPIKEQYF | TGTGCCAGCAGCCCTAGAAGGAGGGGGTTGTCCCCGATAAAGGAGCAGTACTTC
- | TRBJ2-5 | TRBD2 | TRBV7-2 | CASSKLLAGALYQETQYF | TGTGCCAGCAGCAAGCTACTAGCGGGGGCCCTGTACCAAGAGACCCAGTACTTC
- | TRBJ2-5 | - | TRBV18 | CASSPGGRQETQYF | TGTGCCAGCTCACCTGGCGGCCGACAAGAGACCCAGTACTTC
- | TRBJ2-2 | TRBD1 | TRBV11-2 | CASSWDRGGGGELFF | TGTGCCAGCAGCTGGGACAGGGGAGGCGGCGGGGAGCTGTTTTTT
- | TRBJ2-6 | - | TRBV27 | CASRDSLGGANVLTF | TGTGCCAGCCGGGACTCCCTAGGTGGGGCCAACGTCCTGACTTTC
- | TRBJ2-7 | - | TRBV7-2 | CASSLTDEQYF | TGTGCCAGCAGCTTGACAGACGAGCAGTACTTC
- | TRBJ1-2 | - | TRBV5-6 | CASSLTTGLYGYTF | TGTGCCAGCAGCTTGACCACAGGGCTCTATGGCTACACCTTC
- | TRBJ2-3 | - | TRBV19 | CASSPALSTDTQYF | TGTGCCAGTAGCCCAGCCTTAAGCACAGATACGCAGTATTTT
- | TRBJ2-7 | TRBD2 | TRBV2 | CASSARLAGDSYEQYF | TGTGCCAGCAGTGCCCGACTAGCGGGGGACTCCTACGAGCAGTACTTC
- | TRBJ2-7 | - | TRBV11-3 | CASRPGGQPYEQYF | TGTGCCAGCAGGCCGGGGGGCCAGCCCTACGAGCAGTACTTC
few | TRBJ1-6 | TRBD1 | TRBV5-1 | CASSSGGDSPNSPLHF | TGCGCCAGCAGCTCTGGTGGGGACAGCCCTAATTCACCCCTCCACTTT
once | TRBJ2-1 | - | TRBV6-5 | CASRGLYNEQFF | TGTGCCAGCAGGGGACTCTACAATGAGCAGTTCTTC
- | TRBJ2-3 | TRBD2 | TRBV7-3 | CASRLTSGGTDTQYF | TGTGCCAGCAGACTGACTAGCGGGGGGACAGATACGCAGTATTTT
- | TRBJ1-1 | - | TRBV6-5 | CASRTDPGGTEAFF | TGTGCCAGCAGGACGGATCCGGGGGGCACTGAAGCTTTCTTT
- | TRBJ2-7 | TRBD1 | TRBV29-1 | CSVGDRGNEQYF | TGCAGCGTTGGGGACAGGGGAAACGAGCAGTACTTC
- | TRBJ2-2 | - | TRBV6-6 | CASTPYGENTGELFF | TGTGCCAGCACCCCTTATGGGGAAAACACCGGGGAGCTGTTTTTT
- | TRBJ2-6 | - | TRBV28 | CASSFGHEANVLTF | TGTGCCAGCAGTTTTGGGCACGAGGCCAACGTCCTGACTTTC
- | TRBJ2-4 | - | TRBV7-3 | CASSSNSWVGKAKNIQYF | TGTGCCAGCAGCTCCAACTCATGGGTCGGCAAGGCCAAAAACATTCAGTACTTC
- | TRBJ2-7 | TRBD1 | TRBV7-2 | CASSPGTGYEQYF | TGTGCCAGCAGCCCCGGGACAGGCTACGAGCAGTACTTC
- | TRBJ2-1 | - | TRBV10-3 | CAISDPSPNEQFF | TGTGCCATCAGTGATCCTAGCCCAAATGAGCAGTTCTTC
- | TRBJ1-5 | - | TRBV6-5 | CASSYFQGRPQHF | TGTGCCAGCAGTTACTTCCAGGGACGGCCCCAGCATTTT
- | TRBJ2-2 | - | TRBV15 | CATSRERGPNTGELFF | TGTGCCACCAGCAGAGAGCGGGGGCCGAACACCGGGGAGCTGTTTTTT
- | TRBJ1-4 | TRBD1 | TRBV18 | CASSKLGQATNEKLFF | TGTGCCAGCTCGAAACTGGGACAGGCAACTAATGAAAAACTGTTTTTT
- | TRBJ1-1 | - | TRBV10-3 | CAIAAGAEGTEAFF | TGTGCCATCGCGGCGGGTGCGGAGGGCACTGAAGCTTTCTTT